This T cell receptor (beta chain) was profiled in a study of T cell changes during pregnancy in multiple sclerosis. The data were produced by immunoSEQ multiplex PCR, yet TCRdb's version contains in-frame clones alone and is incomplete. The profile shows tens of thousands of clones, roughly 91% of them singletons. V lost 8 bases to trimming and J lost 6 bases; unmatched junction nucleotides: 8. Germline V gene lookup returns CDR1 MNHEY and CDR2 SVGAGI. The CDR3 covers 14 residues. This sequence originates from a female donor in good health, enrolled as a control in a pregnancy study. This material consisted of CD4+ T cells from peripheral blood mononuclear cells, taken in the first trimester of pregnancy. The chain links TRBV6-5 to TRBJ2-1; 9 positions match TRBD2. The CDR3 is CASSGTSPPNEQFF. In DNA form, the CDR3 reads TGTGCCAGCTCCGGGACTAGCCCACCCAATGAGCAGTTCTTC.